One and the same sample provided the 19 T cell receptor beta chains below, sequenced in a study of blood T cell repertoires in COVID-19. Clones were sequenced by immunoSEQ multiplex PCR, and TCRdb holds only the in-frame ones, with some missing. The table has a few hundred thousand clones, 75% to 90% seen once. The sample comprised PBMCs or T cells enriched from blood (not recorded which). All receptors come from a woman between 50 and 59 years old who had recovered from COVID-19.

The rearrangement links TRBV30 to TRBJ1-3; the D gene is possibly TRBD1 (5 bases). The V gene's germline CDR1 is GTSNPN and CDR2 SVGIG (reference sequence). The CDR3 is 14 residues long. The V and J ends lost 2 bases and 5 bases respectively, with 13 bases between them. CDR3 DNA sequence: TGTGCCTGGAGTAAGGGGCAGGGAAGAAACACCATATATTTT. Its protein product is CAWSKGQGRNTIYF.

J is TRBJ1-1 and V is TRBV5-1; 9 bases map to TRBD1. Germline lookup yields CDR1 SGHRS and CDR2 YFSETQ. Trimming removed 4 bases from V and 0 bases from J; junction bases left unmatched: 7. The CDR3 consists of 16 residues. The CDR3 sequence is CASSQWTGVMNTEAFF. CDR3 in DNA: TGCGCCAGCAGCCAATGGACAGGGGTCATGAACACTGAAGCTTTCTTT.

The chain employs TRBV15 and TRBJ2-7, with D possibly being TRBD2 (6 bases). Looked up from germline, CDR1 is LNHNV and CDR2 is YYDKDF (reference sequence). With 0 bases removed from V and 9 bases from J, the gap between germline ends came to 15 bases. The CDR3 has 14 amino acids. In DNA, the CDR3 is TGTGCCACCAGCAGAGATCGCGGGGAGCCTGCGCAGTACTTC. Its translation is CATSRDRGEPAQYF.

As DNA, the CDR3 is TGTGCCAGCAGCTACACCGGGACAATTAAAAACATTCAGTACTTC. Amino acids: CASSYTGTIKNIQYF. The V and J genes are TRBV28 and TRBJ2-4; D perhaps matches TRBD1 (6 bases). This CDR3 contains 15 residues. In germline, CDR1 is MDHEN, CDR2 SYDVKM. Trimming took off 6 bases at V and 4 bases at J, with 16 bases between the two ends.

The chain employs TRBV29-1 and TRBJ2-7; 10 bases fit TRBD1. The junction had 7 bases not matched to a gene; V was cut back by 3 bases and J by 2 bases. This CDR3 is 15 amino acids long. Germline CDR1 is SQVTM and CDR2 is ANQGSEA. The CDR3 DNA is TGCAGCGTTGAGGGGGGACAGGGGCGTACCTACGAGCAGTACTTC. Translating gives CSVEGGQGRTYEQYF.

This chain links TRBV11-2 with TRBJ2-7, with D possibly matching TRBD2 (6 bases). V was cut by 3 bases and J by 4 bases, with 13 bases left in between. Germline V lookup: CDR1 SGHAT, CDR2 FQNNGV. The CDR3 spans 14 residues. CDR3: CASSFGGGVYEQYF. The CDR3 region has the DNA TGTGCCAGCAGCTTCGGCGGAGGGGTGTACGAGCAGTACTTC.

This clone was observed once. The CDR3 reads CASSPIRSAGELFF. DNA for the CDR3: TGTGCCAGCTCACCAATCAGGTCGGCCGGGGAGCTGTTTTTT. The chain combines TRBV18 with TRBJ2-2; D remains unclear. Trimming left V 2 bases short and J 6 bases short, with 10 bases between. Looked up from germline, CDR1 is KGHSH and CDR2 is LQKENI. The CDR3 spans 14 residues.

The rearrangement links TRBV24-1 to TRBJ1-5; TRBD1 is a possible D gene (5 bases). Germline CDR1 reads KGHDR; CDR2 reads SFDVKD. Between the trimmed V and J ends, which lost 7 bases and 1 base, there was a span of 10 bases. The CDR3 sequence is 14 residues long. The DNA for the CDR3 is TGTGCCACCAGAGGCCCAGGGAGCAATCAGCCCCAGCATTTT. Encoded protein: CATRGPGSNQPQHF.

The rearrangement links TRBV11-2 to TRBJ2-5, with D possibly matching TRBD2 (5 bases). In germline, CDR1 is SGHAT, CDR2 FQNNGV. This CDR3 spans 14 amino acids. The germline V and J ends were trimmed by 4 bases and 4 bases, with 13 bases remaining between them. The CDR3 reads CASSSRTRGETQYF. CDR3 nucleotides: TGTGCCAGCAGCTCAAGGACCCGGGGAGAGACCCAGTACTTC.

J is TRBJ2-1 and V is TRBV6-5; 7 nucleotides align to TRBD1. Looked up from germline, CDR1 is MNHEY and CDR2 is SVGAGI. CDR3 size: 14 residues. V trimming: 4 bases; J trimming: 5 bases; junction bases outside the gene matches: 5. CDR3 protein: CASSSLTGDNEQFF. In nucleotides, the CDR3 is TGTGCCAGCAGTTCCCTAACAGGGGACAATGAGCAGTTCTTC.

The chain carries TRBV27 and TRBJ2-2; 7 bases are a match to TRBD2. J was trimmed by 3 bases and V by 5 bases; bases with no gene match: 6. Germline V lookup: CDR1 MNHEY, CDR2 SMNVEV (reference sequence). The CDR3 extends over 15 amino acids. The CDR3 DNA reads TGTGCCAGCAGTCGACTAGCTCTGGACACCGGGGAGCTGTTTTTT. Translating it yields CASSRLALDTGELFF.

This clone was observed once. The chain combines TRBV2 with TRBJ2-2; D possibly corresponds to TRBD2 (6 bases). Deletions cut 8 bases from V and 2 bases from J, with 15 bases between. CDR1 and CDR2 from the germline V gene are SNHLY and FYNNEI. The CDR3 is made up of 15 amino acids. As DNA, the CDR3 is TGTGCCAGCGGGGCGGGACCAGTCAACACCGGGGAGCTGTTTTTT. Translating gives CASGAGPVNTGELFF.

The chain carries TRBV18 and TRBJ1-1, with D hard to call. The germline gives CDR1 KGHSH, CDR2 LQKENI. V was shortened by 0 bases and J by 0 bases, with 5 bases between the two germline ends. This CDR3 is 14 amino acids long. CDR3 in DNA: TGTGCCAGCTCACCACCAAGCCTGAACACTGAAGCTTTCTTT. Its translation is CASSPPSLNTEAFF.

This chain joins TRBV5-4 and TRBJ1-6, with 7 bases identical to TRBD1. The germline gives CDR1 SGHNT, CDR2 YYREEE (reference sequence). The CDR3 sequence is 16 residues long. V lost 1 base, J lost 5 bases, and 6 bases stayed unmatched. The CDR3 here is CASSLRGPGDNSPLHF. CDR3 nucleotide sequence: TGTGCCAGCAGCTTGAGGGGGCCGGGGGATAATTCACCCCTCCACTTT.

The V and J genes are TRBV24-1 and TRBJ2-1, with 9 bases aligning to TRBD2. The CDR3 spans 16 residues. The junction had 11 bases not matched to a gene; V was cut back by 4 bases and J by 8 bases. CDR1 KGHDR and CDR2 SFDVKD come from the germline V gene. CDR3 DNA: TGTGCCACCAGTGAAACAACTAGCGGGCCCCAGGATGAGCAGTTCTTC. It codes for CATSETTSGPQDEQFF.

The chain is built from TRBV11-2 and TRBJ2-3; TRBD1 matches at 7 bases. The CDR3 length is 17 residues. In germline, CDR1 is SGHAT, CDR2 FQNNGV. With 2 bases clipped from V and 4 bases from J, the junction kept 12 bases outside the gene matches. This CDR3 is CASSLFAQQGRPDTQYF. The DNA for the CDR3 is TGTGCCAGCAGCTTATTTGCACAACAGGGGCGACCAGATACGCAGTATTTT.

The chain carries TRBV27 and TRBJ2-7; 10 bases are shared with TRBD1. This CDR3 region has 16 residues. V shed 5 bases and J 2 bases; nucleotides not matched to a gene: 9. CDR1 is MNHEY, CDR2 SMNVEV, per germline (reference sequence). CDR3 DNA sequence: TGTGCCAGCAGTCCTCATACCGGGACAGGGGCCTACGAGCAGTACTTC. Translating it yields CASSPHTGTGAYEQYF.

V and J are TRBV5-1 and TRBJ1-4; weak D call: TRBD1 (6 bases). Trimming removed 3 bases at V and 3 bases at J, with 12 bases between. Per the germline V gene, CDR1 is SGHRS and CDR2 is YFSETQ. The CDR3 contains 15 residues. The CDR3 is CASSWGGLPNEKLFF. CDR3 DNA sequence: TGCGCCAGCAGCTGGGGGGGGCTCCCTAATGAAAAACTGTTTTTT.

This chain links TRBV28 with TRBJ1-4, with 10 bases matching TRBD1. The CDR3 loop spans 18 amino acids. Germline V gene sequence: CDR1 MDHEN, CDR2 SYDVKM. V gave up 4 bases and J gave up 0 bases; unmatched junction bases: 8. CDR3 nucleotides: TGTGCCAGCAGTTCGCTACCTGGACAGGGGGCAACTAATGAAAAACTGTTTTTT. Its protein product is CASSSLPGQGATNEKLFF.